This T cell receptor beta chain is drawn from a study of blood T cells in healthy people across ages. The germline gives CDR1 KGHSH, CDR2 LQKENI. This CDR3 comprises 15 residues. Alongside a J-beta primer mix, a sample-barcoded 5' primer served in a second PCR lasting 7 to 11 cycles. TCRdb re-called the 5' RACE reads through MiXCR, storing one row per CDR3 protein. The data contain about 630,000 distinct CDR3 sequences, about 21% of them seen just once; the ten biggest clones take up about 3.6%. Sequenced input: blood. This clonotype was sampled from a man in his 70s in good health. The chain joins TRBV18 to TRBJ2-1; TRBD2 might be the D (5 bases). The assigned J gene may be wrong: the sequence end matches TRBJ2-5 better. CDR3: CASSPAGEFGETQYF. The CDR3 DNA is TGTGCCAGCTCGCCAGCCGGGGAGTTCGGAGAGACCCAGTACTTC.